Here is one T cell receptor beta chain with its context. These data come from a study of blood T cell repertoires in COVID-19. Data came from immunoSEQ multiplex PCR; TCRdb stores just in-frame clones and leaves some out. The sample shows roughly 500,000 clones, approximately 87% of them seen only once. Residents of about two dozen US areas, aged about 18 to 95 years, made up the participants. The CDR3 is 16 residues long. In germline, CDR1 is DFQATT, CDR2 SNEGSKA (reference sequence). The ends were cut back, 3 bases at V and 4 bases at J, with 19 bases in the middle. The source material was PBMCs or T cells enriched from blood (not recorded which). The rearrangement uses TRBV20-1 and TRBJ1-3; TRBD1 is a possible D gene (5 bases). The receptor was derived from a woman between 35 and 50 years old who had recovered from COVID-19. CDR3 residues: CSASGSGPGRGNTIYF. DNA for the CDR3: TGCAGTGCTAGTGGTAGCGGCCCAGGGAGAGGAAACACCATATATTTT.